This T cell receptor beta chain came from a study of control samples from healthy donors and cancer patients. Clones were sequenced by immunoSEQ multiplex PCR, and TCRdb holds only the in-frame ones, with some missing. The table includes 65,000 to 90,000 clones, about nine tenths detected once. Sequenced material: PBMCs. This sequence originates from a woman in her 50s with colorectal cancer.

For the CDR3, the DNA is TGTGCCAGCAGCGTAGCTTTGGGGGGAGGAACTAATGAAAAACTGTTTTTT. This translates into CASSVALGGGTNEKLFF. This chain links TRBV9 with TRBJ1-4, with a weak D call TRBD1 (5 bases). Germline CDR1 is SGDLS and CDR2 is YYNGEE. Trimming stripped 0 bases from V and 1 base from J, with 13 bases between. The CDR3 consists of 17 residues.